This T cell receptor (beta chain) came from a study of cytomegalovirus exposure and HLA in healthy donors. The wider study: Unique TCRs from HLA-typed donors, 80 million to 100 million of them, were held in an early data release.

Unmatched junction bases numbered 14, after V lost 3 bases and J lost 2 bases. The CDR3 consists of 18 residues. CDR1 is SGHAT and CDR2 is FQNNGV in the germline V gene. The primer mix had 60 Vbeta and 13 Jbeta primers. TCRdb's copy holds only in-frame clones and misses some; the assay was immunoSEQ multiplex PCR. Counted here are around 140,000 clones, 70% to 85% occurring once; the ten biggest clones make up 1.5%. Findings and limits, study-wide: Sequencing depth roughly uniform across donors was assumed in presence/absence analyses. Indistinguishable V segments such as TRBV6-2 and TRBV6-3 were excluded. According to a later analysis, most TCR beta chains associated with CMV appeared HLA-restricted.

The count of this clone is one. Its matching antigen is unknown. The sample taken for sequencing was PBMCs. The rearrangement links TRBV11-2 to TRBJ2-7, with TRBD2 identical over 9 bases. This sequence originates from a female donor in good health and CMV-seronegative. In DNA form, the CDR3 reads TGTGCCAGCAGCTTCCCTAAGAGGGCGGGAGGGGGGCCCTACGAGCAGTACTTC. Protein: CASSFPKRAGGGPYEQYF.